This entry concerns a single T cell receptor (beta chain). The antigen this receptor binds is unknown. No per-base quality is available; no much larger clone lies one base away. To be included, a participant needed at least one PBMC sample from before ART initiation plus at least two post-ART samples. Treatment was received in the United States of America by all participants with HIV. Before DNA extraction, cryopreserved samples of roughly 0.85-10 million PBMC were thawed and washed. At the time of the earliest PBMC sample, participants with HIV were aged between about 20 and 60 years. Per participant, PBMC samples came from 1-4 timepoints prior to ART initiation and 2-8 timepoints following ART initiation, for a median of 7 samples. For every participant, serial HIV viral load, CD4+ T-cell count, ART history and demographic data were obtained. Using a Qiagen kit on a QIAcube, genomic DNA was extracted from unsorted PBMC, with samples processed in batches of 12.

The germline V gene sets CDR1 to SGHDN and CDR2 to FVKESK. The CDR3 holds 17 amino acids from the cysteine to the phenylalanine. Only the CDR3 part of the read is kept: 51 bases, read in frame from the first base. The germline V and J ends show losses of 4 bases and 6 bases respectively, and no gene match explains 13 bases of the junction. The sample belongs to a study of long-term antiretroviral therapy in people with HIV (dated by TCRdb to the early 2020s). A note on the overall study: Collection of the earliest samples took place about a decade ahead of the 2015 WHO recommendation for immediate ART, at a time when ART was typically delayed until CD4 counts fell. A retrospective serial study tested whether changes in peripheral blood TRB repertoire composition and diversity were associated with ART initiation and durable HIV suppression. The cohort contributed fewer than 200 cryopreserved PBMC samples from around 33 adults with confirmed HIV infection, collected serially over a mean of approximately 6 years (range 1-12). About 35% of the 30 participants with HIV were female. Test extractions of a monoclonal T-cell line alongside approximately 34 polyclonal samples showed no cross-contamination during QIAcube processing. Beyond this particular receptor, the publication reports: The samples span the years 2004 to 2017, and the ART regimens used may be less effective than current regimens. Unsorted PBMC were profiled instead of sorted CD4+ and CD8+ T cells because pre-ART samples had limited cell numbers. Compared with controls, HIV repertoires had narrower CDR3 length ranges, and the network structure pointed to an antigen-experienced repertoire that shifted only slightly toward naive after ART. Starting ART was linked to a significant rise in TRB diversity, yet even after long-term ART the diversity remained significantly lower than in transplant donor controls. Inferences about post-ART repertoire changes were limited because no data were available on ART adherence, viral resistance or therapy changes. Because PBMC availability was limited, only the TCR beta chain was sequenced, with no alpha chain pairing. The repertoire was dominated across all time points by expanded TRB clones identified before ART initiation, although this dominance was seen to fluctuate and to decrease in many PLHIV after ART.

The immunoSEQ hsTCRB v3.0 assay was used at survey level resolution to sequence the TRB variable region. The targeted TRB sequencing depth was about 40,000-55,000 T-cell genomes per sample. TRB libraries were pooled and sequenced on an Illumina MiSeq using a v3 150-cycle kit. As for the authors' bioinformatics: Repertoire analysis was performed in R inside a reproducible Nextflow workflow that covered QC, data transformation and analysis. LymphoSeq2, an R package for exploring AIRR-Seq data, was used to implement the custom analyses. After excluding a few samples that yielded fewer than 5000 total TRB sequences, fewer than 200 HIV repertoires remained for analysis. Among the 180 or so HIV repertoires that were kept, some 61 were collected before ART initiation and over 120 were collected after ART initiation. Each repertoire was downsampled to 5000 TRB nucleotide sequences, and summary statistics were averaged across 100 downsampling iterations. TRB sequences were retained for analysis only if CDR3 regions of at least seven amino acids were present. Diversity was assessed using a clonality score derived from Shannon entropy and using the Gini coefficient. In repertoire networks, the top 5000 CDR3 amino acid sequences were linked whenever an edit distance of one separated two sequences. Antigen specificity groups and MHC restriction were predicted for TRB CDR3 amino acid sequences with GLIPH2. To flag known CMV, EBV, HIV or tissue antigen associations, CDR3 amino acid sequences were matched against VDJdb and McPAS-TCR. Pre-ART, post-ART and control groups were compared with Wilcoxon signed-rank tests and Holm-Bonferroni correction. TCRdb limited this immuneACCESS table to in-frame rearrangements with V and J called. A share of clones is missing; checked studies link under half to unresolved V genes, and the rest is unexplained. Clone size and the V and J calls come from that table; the DNA yielded D and trimming. For this sample there are 20,000 to 30,000 clones; roughly 89% appear just once. The ten largest clones capture roughly 8.9% of the sample.

The specimen comprised unsorted PBMCs, sampled 1.8 years before starting antiretroviral therapy. The origin of this receptor is a man in his forties or fifties with HIV. The chain is encoded by TRBV14 joined to TRBJ1-5, with 9 central nucleotides matching TRBD1. The nucleotide sequence is TGTGCCAGCAGCCGGAGATTCTGGGGACAGGGTCGTCAGCCCCAGCATTTT. The resulting protein is CASSRRFWGQGRQPQHF.